This T cell receptor beta chain is drawn from a study of OX40 agonist ivuxolimab in advanced cancers. Study summary: Roughly two fifths of patients had received prior checkpoint inhibitor therapy. Study results and caveats: Some nonresponders additionally presented with little normalized T-cell clonal expansion. CD4+ and CD8+ T cells in blood underwent clonal expansion by week 6 at 0.1 to 3.0 mg/kg. The investigators did not determine what antigen specificity the expanded peripheral T cells had.

This clone was counted a single time. Its antigen is unidentified. Produced via immunoSEQ multiplex PCR; TCRdb's table is partial and in-frame only. The sample lists around 70,000 clones; about 86% were seen once. The receptor was derived from an adult with an advanced solid tumor such as melanoma, head and neck, liver or kidney cancer. This material consisted of CD4+ or CD8+ T cells sorted from blood, taken in a trial of the OX40 agonist ivuxolimab.

The CDR3 reads CASSPGQGTDSPLHF. CDR3 DNA sequence: TGTGCCAGCTCACCGGGACAGGGGACTGATTCACCCCTCCACTTT. The rearrangement links TRBV18 to TRBJ1-6; 10 bases are shared with TRBD1. The germline gives CDR1 KGHSH, CDR2 LQKENI. The CDR3 extends over 15 amino acids. The J segment lost 8 bases and the V segment lost 3 bases, leaving 4 bases of the junction unmatched.